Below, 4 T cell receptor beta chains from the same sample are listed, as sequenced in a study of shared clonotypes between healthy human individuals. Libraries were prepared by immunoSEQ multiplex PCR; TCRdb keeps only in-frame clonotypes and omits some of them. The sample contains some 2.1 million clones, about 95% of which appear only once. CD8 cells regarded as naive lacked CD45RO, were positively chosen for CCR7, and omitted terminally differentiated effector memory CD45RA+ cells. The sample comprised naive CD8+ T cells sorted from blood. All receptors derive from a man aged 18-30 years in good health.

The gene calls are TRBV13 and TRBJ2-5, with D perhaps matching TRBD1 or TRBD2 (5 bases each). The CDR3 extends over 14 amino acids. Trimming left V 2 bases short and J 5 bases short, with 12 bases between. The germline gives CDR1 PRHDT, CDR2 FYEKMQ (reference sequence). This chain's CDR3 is CASSLRGRQETQYF. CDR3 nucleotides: TGTGCCAGCAGCTTACGGGGCAGGCAGGAGACCCAGTACTTC.

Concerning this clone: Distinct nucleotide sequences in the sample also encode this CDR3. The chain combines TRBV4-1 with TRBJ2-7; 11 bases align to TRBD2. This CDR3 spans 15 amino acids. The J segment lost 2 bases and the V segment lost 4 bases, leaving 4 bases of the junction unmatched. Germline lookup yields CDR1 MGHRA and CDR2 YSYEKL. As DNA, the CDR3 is TGCGCCAGCAGCCCCGGGACTAGCGGCCCCTACGAGCAGTACTTC. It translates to CASSPGTSGPYEQYF.

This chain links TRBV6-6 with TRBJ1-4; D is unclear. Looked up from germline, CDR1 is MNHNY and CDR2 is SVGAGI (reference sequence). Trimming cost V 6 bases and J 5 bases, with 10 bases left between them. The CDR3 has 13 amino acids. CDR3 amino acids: CASRDGLNEKLFF. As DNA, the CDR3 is TGTGCCAGCAGGGACGGACTCAATGAAAAACTGTTTTTT.

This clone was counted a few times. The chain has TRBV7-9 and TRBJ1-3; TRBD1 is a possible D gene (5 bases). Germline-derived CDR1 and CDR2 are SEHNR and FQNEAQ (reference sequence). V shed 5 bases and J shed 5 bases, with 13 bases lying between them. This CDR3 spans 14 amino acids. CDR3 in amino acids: CASSGALPRNTIYF. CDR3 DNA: TGTGCCAGCAGCGGGGCTCTCCCTCGAAACACCATATATTTT.